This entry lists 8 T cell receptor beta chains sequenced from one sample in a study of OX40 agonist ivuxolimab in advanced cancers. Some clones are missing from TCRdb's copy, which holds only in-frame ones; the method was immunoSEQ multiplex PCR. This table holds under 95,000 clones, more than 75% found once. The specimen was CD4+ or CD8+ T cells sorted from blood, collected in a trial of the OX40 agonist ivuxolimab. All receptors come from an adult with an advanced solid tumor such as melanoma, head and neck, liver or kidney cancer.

The CDR3 region is CASSLGKRGGPDTQYF. CDR3 sequence (DNA): TGTGCCAGCAGCTTAGGGAAGCGGGGGGGCCCAGATACGCAGTATTTT. The J gene is TRBJ2-3, the V gene TRBV7-2, with 10 positions matching TRBD2. CDR3 length: 16 amino acids. Germline V gives CDR1 SGHTA, CDR2 FQGNSA. V lost 1 base, J lost 4 bases, and 5 bases stayed unmatched.

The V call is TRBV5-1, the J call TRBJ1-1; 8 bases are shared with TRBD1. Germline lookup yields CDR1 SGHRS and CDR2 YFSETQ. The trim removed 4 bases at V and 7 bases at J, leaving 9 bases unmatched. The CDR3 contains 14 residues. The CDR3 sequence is CASSPGQVLGEAFF. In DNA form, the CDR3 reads TGCGCCAGCAGCCCGGGACAGGTCCTGGGTGAAGCTTTCTTT.

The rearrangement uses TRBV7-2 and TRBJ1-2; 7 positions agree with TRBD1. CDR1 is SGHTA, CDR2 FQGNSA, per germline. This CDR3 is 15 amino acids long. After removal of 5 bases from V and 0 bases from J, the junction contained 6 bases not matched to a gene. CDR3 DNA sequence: TGTGCCAGCAGCCCCCGGACAGGTACTAACTATGGCTACACCTTC. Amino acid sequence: CASSPRTGTNYGYTF.

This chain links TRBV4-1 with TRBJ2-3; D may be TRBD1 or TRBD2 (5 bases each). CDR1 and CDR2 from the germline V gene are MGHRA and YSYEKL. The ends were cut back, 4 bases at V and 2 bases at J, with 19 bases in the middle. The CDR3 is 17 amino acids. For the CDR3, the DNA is TGCGCCAGCAGCCGGGGAGTCTTGGGGGAAAACACAGATACGCAGTATTTT. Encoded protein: CASSRGVLGENTDTQYF.

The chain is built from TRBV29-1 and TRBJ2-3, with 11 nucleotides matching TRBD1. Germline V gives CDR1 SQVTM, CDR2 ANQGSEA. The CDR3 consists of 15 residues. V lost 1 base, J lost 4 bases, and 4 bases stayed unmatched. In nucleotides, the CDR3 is TGCAGCGTTGAAGGAAGGACAGGGGGCGCAGATACGCAGTATTTT. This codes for CSVEGRTGGADTQYF.

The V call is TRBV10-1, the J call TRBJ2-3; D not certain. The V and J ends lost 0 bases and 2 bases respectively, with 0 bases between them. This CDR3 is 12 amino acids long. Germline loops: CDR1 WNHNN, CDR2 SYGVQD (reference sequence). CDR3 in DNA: TGCGCCAGCAGTGAGTCCACAGATACGCAGTATTTT. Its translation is CASSESTDTQYF.

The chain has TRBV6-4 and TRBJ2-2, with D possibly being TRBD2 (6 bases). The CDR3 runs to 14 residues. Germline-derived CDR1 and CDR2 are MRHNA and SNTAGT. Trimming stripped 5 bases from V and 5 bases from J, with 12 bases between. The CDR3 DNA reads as TGTGCCAGCAGTCCTGACGGGACTACCGGGGAGCTGTTTTTT. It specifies CASSPDGTTGELFF.

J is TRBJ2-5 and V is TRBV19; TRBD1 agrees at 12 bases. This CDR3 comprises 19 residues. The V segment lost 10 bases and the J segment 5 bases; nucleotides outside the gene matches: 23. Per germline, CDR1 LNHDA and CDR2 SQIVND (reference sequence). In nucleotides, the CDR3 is TGTGCCACTAGAAATAGGGGACAGGGGGCGATTCGCCCTTGGGAGACCCAGTACTTC. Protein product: CATRNRGQGAIRPWETQYF.